This T cell receptor beta chain was sequenced during a study of regulatory T cells in long-lasting Graves disease. The J segment lost 5 bases and the V segment lost 5 bases, leaving 9 bases of the junction unmatched. This CDR3 has 15 residues. Germline CDR1 is SEHNR and CDR2 is FQNEAQ (reference sequence). Time point in this sample: persistent/refractory GD, antithyroid drugs over 5 years with positive TRAb. Extracted RNA from PBMCs served as the source of the TCR library. Only a few counts were recorded for this clonotype. Its matching antigen is unknown. Construction of TCR beta libraries relied on iRepertoire HTBI primers and on Arm-PCR targeting CDR3 regions. Original data processing: The samples included around 65 TRBV and roughly 14 TRBJ segments. TCRdb recomputed calls from the multiplex PCR reads with MiXCR, one row per CDR3 protein. It is TCRdb's table, rather than the study itself, that gives the V and J calls and clone size. This sample has some 450,000 distinct CDR3 sequences; around a quarter occur once, and the top ten carry around 24%.

Overall study results and limits: Persistent Graves' patients showed less TCR diversity than newly diagnosed ones.

Sequencing used peripheral blood mononuclear cells (PBMCs), obtained when the disease was refractory, from a patient treated with antithyroid drugs. The clonotype comes from a female donor with Graves disease. The V call is TRBV7-9, the J call TRBJ1-1; 9 bases fit TRBD1. Written as DNA, the CDR3 is TGTGCCAGCAGCCCCGGGACAGGGCGGGATACTGAAGCTTTCTTT. It specifies CASSPGTGRDTEAFF. The whole variable domain, filled in from reference TRBV7-9 and TRBJ1-1, reads DTGVSQNPRHKITKRGQNVTFRCDPISEHNRLYWYRQTLGQGPEFLTYFQNEAQLEKSRLLSDRFSAERPKGSFSTLEIQRTEQGDSAMYLCASSPGTGRDTEAFFGQGTRLTVV.